This is a list of T cell receptor beta chains from one sample in a study of T cell clonotyping in hematopoietic cell transplantation. Repertoires were generated with immunoSEQ multiplex PCR, while TCRdb's copy carries only in-frame clones and drops some. The repertoire consists of approximately 50,000 clones, with approximately 90% occurring once and the leading ten covering 5.9%. The specimen comprised peripheral blood mononuclear cells, sampled before stem cell transplant. These receptors all stem from a man in his 60s with biphenotypic leukemia. Some clones in this sample may be carry-over from other donors' samples. CDR3s include the opening cysteine and the closing phenylalanine or tryptophan. Each record gives: J gene, V gene, clone size, D gene, CDR3 DNA, CDR3 protein. A D gene is named only where the DNA matches it firmly. Size is stated for part of the rows, as once, few or many counts, or as a class when the clone is expanded.

>TRBJ1-1|TRBV4-2|NA|TRBD1
TGTGCCAGCACCCCCGCGACAGGGTCACACACTGAAGCTTTCTTT
CASTPATGSHTEAFF
>TRBJ2-7|TRBV30|NA|TRBD2
TGTGCCTGGAGTGTACGTAAGGGACTAGCGGGAGTTTCCTCCGAGCAGTACTTC
CAWSVRKGLAGVSSEQYF
>TRBJ2-4|TRBV6-5|once|NA
TGTGCCAGCAGGCCGACACGTAACATTCAGTACTTC
CASRPTRNIQYF
>TRBJ2-2|TRBV30|NA|NA
TGTGCCTGGAGTGTGCCAGCTAACACCGGGGAGCTGTTTTTT
CAWSVPANTGELFF
>TRBJ1-5|TRBV6-5|NA|TRBD1
TGTGCCAGCAGCTCAACAGGACAGGGTGATCAGCCCCAGCATTTT
CASSSTGQGDQPQHF
>TRBJ2-7|TRBV28|NA|NA
TGTGCCAGCAGTTCCGCTCCGGGACAAGGCTACGAGCAGTACTTC
CASSSAPGQGYEQYF
>TRBJ2-7|TRBV12-1|NA|NA
TGTGCCAGCAAAGGAAACGGTACAGGGGTCATCGCCTACGAGCAGTACTTC
CASKGNGTGVIAYEQYF
>TRBJ2-3|TRBV4-3|NA|NA
TGCGCCAGCAGCCAAGAATTGGGGGGAGGCACAGATACGCAGTATTTT
CASSQELGGGTDTQYF
>TRBJ1-5|TRBV30|NA|NA
TGTGCCTGGAGTACTGGTGGGATCAATCAGCCCCAGCATTTT
CAWSTGGINQPQHF
>TRBJ2-5|TRBV6-5|NA|TRBD2
TGTGCCAGCAGTTACTCATCCGGGGGGGAGACCCAGTACTTC
CASSYSSGGETQYF
>TRBJ2-1|TRBV28|few|TRBD2
TGTGCCAGCAGTTTATGGGGACTAGCGGGAGGTGGGCAGTTCTTC
CASSLWGLAGGGQFF
>TRBJ2-5|TRBV5-4|NA|TRBD2
TGTGCCAGCAGCTTGGAACTAGCGGAAGAGACCCAGTACTTC
CASSLELAEETQYF
>TRBJ1-4|TRBV19|NA|NA
TGTGCCAGTAGTACCGTCCAAGGGAGCCTGTTTTTT
CASSTVQGSLFF
>TRBJ2-3|TRBV6-1|NA|NA
TGTGCCAGCAGTCAAGCGGGTTTGTTGGGGGCAGATACGCAGTATTTT
CASSQAGLLGADTQYF
>TRBJ1-1|TRBV28|few|NA
TGTGCCAGCGAAGAGCCCCGGGGGGCGGACACTGAAGCTTTCTTT
CASEEPRGADTEAFF
>TRBJ1-4|TRBV25-1|NA|TRBD1
TGTGCCAGCAGTGAATTCGCCGGGACAGGGGATGAAAAACTGTTTTTT
CASSEFAGTGDEKLFF
>TRBJ2-7|TRBV18|NA|TRBD1
TGTGCCAGCTCCCGACAGGGAGTCTACGAGCAGTACTTC
CASSRQGVYEQYF
>TRBJ2-7|TRBV9|NA|NA
TGTGCCAGCAGCGTAGCCGGGAGAGGGGGGTACGAGCAGTACTTC
CASSVAGRGGYEQYF
>TRBJ1-4|TRBV30|NA|TRBD1
TGTGCCTCCCGGGACAGGGGGAAAGGTGAAAAACTGTTTTTT
CASRDRGKGEKLFF
>TRBJ2-1|TRBV11-3|NA|TRBD2
TGTGCCAGCAGCCCGACTAGCGGGAGGGCCAATGAGCAGTTCTTC
CASSPTSGRANEQFF